Listed below are T cell receptor beta chains from one sample, sequenced in a study of T-cell reconstitution after alpha-beta-depleted transplantation in children. TCRdb recomputed calls from the PCR reads with MiXCR, one row per CDR3 protein. The sample consists of over 150,000 distinct CDR3 sequences, roughly 11% of them appearing once. This specimen consisted of PBMCs, obtained before TCRalphabeta/CD19-depleted stem cell transplant. These TCRs come from a boy between 2 and 10 years old with acute myeloid leukemia, due to receive a stem cell transplant. Each CDR3 is given with its conserved first and last residue. D genes are given only for firm matches. Only part of the rows carry a size: once, few, many, or a class if the clone is expanded.

clone_size	d_call	j_call	v_call	cdr3_nt	cdr3_aa
many	TRBD1	TRBJ2-6	TRBV29-1	TGCAGCGTTGACCCAGGGGGAGGGGCCAACGTCCTGACTTTC	CSVDPGGGANVLTF
few	NA	TRBJ2-2	TRBV5-1	TGCGCCAGCAGCCCAGGCGGAACATACACCGGGGAGCTGTTTTTT	CASSPGGTYTGELFF
many	TRBD1	TRBJ1-1	TRBV20-1	TGCAGTGCTAGAGATCTGGAGGGGGCCGGCACTGAAGCTTTCTTT	CSARDLEGAGTEAFF
many	NA	TRBJ1-6	TRBV20-1	TGCAGTGCTAGAGATCCTACGGGCTCCTATAATTCACCCCTCCACTTT	CSARDPTGSYNSPLHF
many	NA	TRBJ2-1	TRBV6-1	TGTGCCAGCAGTCGGCGGAATTCCAATGAGCAGTTCTTC	CASSRRNSNEQFF
many	NA	TRBJ2-3	TRBV12-3/TRBV12-4	TGTGCCAGCAGCCAAGCAGGACAGTCCCCAGCTTTAGATACGCAGTATTTT	CASSQAGQSPALDTQYF
many	NA	TRBJ1-5	TRBV19	TGTGCCAGTAGTATAAGTGGTTTCGATCAGCCCCAGCATTTT	CASSISGFDQPQHF
many	NA	TRBJ1-4	TRBV6-5	TGTGCCAGCAGTTACTCGGGTGAAAAACTGTTTTTT	CASSYSGEKLFF
many	NA	TRBJ2-1	TRBV5-1	TGCGCCAGCAGCCCCCGGGACGCCAATGAGCAGTTCTTC	CASSPRDANEQFF
many	NA	TRBJ1-4	TRBV4-1	TGCGCCAGCAGCCAAGATATAAGGGCTGTGACTAATGAAAAACTGTTTTTT	CASSQDIRAVTNEKLFF
NA	NA	TRBJ2-5	TRBV30	TGTGCCTGGAGTGATGGGCGGGATCGAGAGACCCAGTACTTC	CAWSDGRDRETQYF
many	NA	TRBJ2-3	TRBV9	TGTGCCAGCAGCGCTATAGGGTCCCCTTTGGATACGCAGTATTTT	CASSAIGSPLDTQYF
many	NA	TRBJ1-2	TRBV5-1	TGCGCCAGCAGCTTGGACGGGGGGGATGGCTACACCTTC	CASSLDGGDGYTF
many	TRBD1	TRBJ2-5	TRBV20-1	TGCAGTGCTAGGGCGGGGACAGGAGAGACCCAGTACTTC	CSARAGTGETQYF
many	TRBD1	TRBJ1-5	TRBV4-2	TGTGCCAGCAGCCAAGTGAAGGGGACAGACAATCAGCCCCAGCATTTT	CASSQVKGTDNQPQHF
few	NA	TRBJ2-3	TRBV10-2	TGCGCCAGCAGTGAGGCGGGAACTGGCACAGATACGCAGTATTTT	CASSEAGTGTDTQYF
NA	NA	TRBJ2-7	TRBV7-8	TGTGCCAGCAAGGTTTCGAGGTGGAGATACGAGCAGTACTTC	CASKVSRWRYEQYF